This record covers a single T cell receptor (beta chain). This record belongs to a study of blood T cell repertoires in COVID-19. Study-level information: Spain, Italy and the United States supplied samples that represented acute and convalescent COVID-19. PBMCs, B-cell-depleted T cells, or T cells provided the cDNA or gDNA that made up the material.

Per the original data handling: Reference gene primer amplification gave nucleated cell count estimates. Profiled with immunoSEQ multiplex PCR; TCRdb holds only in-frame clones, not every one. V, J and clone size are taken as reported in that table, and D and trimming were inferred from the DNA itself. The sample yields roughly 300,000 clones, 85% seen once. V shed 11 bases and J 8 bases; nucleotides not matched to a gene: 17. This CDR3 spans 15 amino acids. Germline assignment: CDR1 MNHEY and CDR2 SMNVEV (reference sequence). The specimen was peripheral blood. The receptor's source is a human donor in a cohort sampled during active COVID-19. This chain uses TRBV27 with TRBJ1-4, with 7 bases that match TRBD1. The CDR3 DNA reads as TGTGCCGCCCCACTTCTCGGACAGGAGGGAGAAAAACTGTTTTTT. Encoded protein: CAAPLLGQEGEKLFF.